The 14 T cell receptor beta chains below come from one sample, sequenced in a study of T-cell memory formation after mild COVID-19. One entry per CDR3 protein results from TCRdb running MiXCR on the 5' RACE reads. The table shows roughly 200,000 distinct CDR3 sequences, with more than 15% occurring only once. The sequenced sample was PBMCs or a T cell subset sorted from them (not recorded which). The receptors derive from an adult woman who had mild COVID-19 (a few samples of this study predate the infection). Cell type and time point are not known.

This chain uses TRBV7-2 with TRBJ2-7; no clear D gene. Per germline, CDR1 SGHTA and CDR2 FQGNSA. V was pared by 4 bases and J by 4 bases, with 23 bases between. CDR3 size: 17 residues. The CDR3 spells CASSSPTSHGPKYEQYF. CDR3 nucleotide sequence: TGTGCCAGCAGCTCCCCTACATCACATGGTCCCAAATACGAGCAGTACTTC.

This chain connects TRBV4-3 to TRBJ2-1; D ambiguous. The germline gives CDR1 LGHNA, CDR2 YSLEER. This CDR3 contains 17 residues. V lost 0 bases to trimming and J lost 0 bases, with 12 bases between them. CDR3 DNA: TGCGCCAGCAGCCAAGATCTCGGGTTCAGCTCCTACAATGAGCAGTTCTTC. Its protein product is CASSQDLGFSSYNEQFF.

This clonotype turned up a few times. The V gene is TRBV3-1, the J gene TRBJ1-1; D unresolved. The CDR3 extends over 13 amino acids. Germline values: CDR1 LGHDT, CDR2 YNNKEL (reference sequence). V was pared by 0 bases and J by 4 bases, with 6 bases between. The CDR3 DNA follows: TGTGCCAGCAGCCAAGATGGCACCACTGAAGCTTTCTTT. Encoded protein: CASSQDGTTEAFF. The whole variable domain, remainder taken from reference TRBV3-1 and TRBJ1-1, is DTAVSQTPKYLVTQMGNDKSIKCEQNLGHDTMYWYKQDSKKFLKIMFSYNNKELIINETVPNRFSPKSPDKAHLNLHINSLELGDSAVYFCASSQDGTTEAFFGQGTRLTVV.

This clonotype was counted a few times. V usage is TRBV23-1 and J usage is TRBJ2-5; D possibly corresponds to TRBD2 (5 bases). TRBV23-1 has ORF status, its function being uncertain. V lost 0 bases and J lost 2, with 10 bases in between. The CDR3 consists of 15 residues. The CDR3 region is CASSQSSDLQETQYF. CDR3 coding DNA: TGCGCCAGCAGTCAATCTTCGGACTTACAAGAGACCCAGTACTTC.

This clonotype was recorded at least ten times. The chain uses TRBV11-1 and TRBJ1-6; D unresolved. The CDR3 is 13 amino acids. Per germline, CDR1 SGHAT and CDR2 FQDESV (reference sequence). Trimming removed 2 bases from V and 8 bases from J, with 7 bases in between. CDR3 bases: TGTGCCAGCAGCTTAAAGATCGATTCACCCCTCCACTTT. Its protein product is CASSLKIDSPLHF.

This clonotype was recorded a few times. The chain recombines TRBV18 with TRBJ1-4; 9 bases align to TRBD1. The germline gives CDR1 KGHSH, CDR2 LQKENI. CDR3 length equals 12 residues. Trimming cost V 3 bases and J 13 bases; bases outside gene matches: 3. The CDR3 protein is CASSPNRGRLFF. CDR3 bases: TGTGCCAGCTCACCTAACAGGGGGCGACTGTTTTTT.

The chain joins TRBV29-1 to TRBJ1-1, with D possibly being TRBD1 (5 bases). The CDR3 sequence is 12 residues long. Germline lookup yields CDR1 SQVTM and CDR2 ANQGSEA. Trimming shortened V by 4 bases and J by 4 bases, and 10 bases separated the two germline ends. For the CDR3, the DNA is TGCAGCGTTGGGGGGAGGGGCACTGAAGCTTTCTTT. It encodes CSVGGRGTEAFF.

This clonotype was counted many times. This chain uses TRBV5-1 with TRBJ2-5; 11 nucleotides align to TRBD2. This CDR3 contains 15 residues. V lost 4 bases and J lost 5; bases outside the gene matches: 7. From germline, CDR1 is SGHRS and CDR2 YFSETQ. The CDR3 DNA reads as TGCGCCAGCAGCGTACTAGCGGGGGATCGTGAGACCCAGTACTTC. Translated, it gives CASSVLAGDRETQYF.

This clonotype has just a few counts. This chain connects TRBV7-7 to TRBJ2-5, with 13 bases identical to TRBD2. CDR3 length equals 18 residues. Germline V gene data show CDR1 as SSHAT and CDR2 as FNYEAQ (reference sequence). With V trimmed by 5 bases and J by 4 bases, 13 bases remained unmatched. The CDR3 DNA reads TGTGCCAGCAGCCGGACGAAAACTAGCGGGGGGGCCCGAGAGACCCAGTACTTC. Translating gives CASSRTKTSGGARETQYF.

The V call is TRBV18, the J call TRBJ1-1; unclear D gene. CDR1 is KGHSH and CDR2 is LQKENI in the germline V gene. The CDR3 is made up of 17 amino acids. V was pared by 2 bases and J by 2 bases, with 18 bases between. Here the CDR3 reads CASSPSTLLGSNTEAFF. The DNA for the CDR3 is TGTGCCAGCTCACCATCGACTTTATTGGGCAGCAACACTGAAGCTTTCTTT.

Only a few counts were recorded for this clonotype. The genes are TRBV12-3 or TRBV12-4 and TRBJ2-7, with TRBD2 matching over 10 bases. The CDR3 length is 16 residues. Trimming at V came to 2 bases and at J to 6 bases, leaving 10 bases not matched to a gene. CDR3 DNA sequence: TGTGCCAGCAGTTTACAGCGGGGGGGCCGGGGTGGCGAGCAGTACTTC. This codes for CASSLQRGGRGGEQYF.

This clonotype was detected a few times. One end of the junction fails to match germline, which may point to a read error. V is TRBV5-6 and J is TRBJ2-3; the D is unclear. The V gene's germline CDR1 is SGHDT and CDR2 YYEEEE. This CDR3 contains 15 residues. Here the CDR3 reads CASSLAGYSRDTQYF. CDR3 sequence (DNA): TGTGCCAGCAGCTTGGCCGGGTATAGCAGAGATACGCAGTATTTT.

This clonotype was seen more than once but under ten times. The chain uses TRBV2 and TRBJ1-5; D remains ambiguous. Germline-derived CDR1 and CDR2 are SNHLY and FYNNEI. V dropped 0 bases and J dropped 4 bases, with 13 bases sitting between them. This CDR3 is built from 16 residues. The CDR3 sequence is CASSEAAARRNQPQHF. CDR3 DNA: TGTGCCAGCAGTGAAGCCGCGGCAAGGCGGAATCAGCCCCAGCATTTT.

The chain employs TRBV4-1 and TRBJ1-2, with TRBD1 matching over 7 bases. The length of the CDR3 is 14 residues. The junction had 10 bases not matched to a gene; V was cut back by 6 bases and J by 6 bases. Germline assignment: CDR1 MGHRA and CDR2 YSYEKL. Here the CDR3 reads CASSLFSGTDGYTF. The CDR3, as DNA: TGCGCCAGCAGTCTTTTTTCCGGGACAGATGGCTACACCTTC.